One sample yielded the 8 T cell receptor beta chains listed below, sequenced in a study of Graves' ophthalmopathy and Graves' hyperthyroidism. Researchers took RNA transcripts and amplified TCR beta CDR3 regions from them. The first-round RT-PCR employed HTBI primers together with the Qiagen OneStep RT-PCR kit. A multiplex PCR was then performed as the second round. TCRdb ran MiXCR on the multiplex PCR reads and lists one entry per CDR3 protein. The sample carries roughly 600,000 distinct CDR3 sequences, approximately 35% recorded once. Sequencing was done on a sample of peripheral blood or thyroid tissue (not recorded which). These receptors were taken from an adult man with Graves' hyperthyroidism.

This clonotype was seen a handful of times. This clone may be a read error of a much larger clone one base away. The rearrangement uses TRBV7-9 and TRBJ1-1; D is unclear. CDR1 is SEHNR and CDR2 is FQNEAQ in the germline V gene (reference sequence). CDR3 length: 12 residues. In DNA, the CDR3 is TGTGCCAGCAGCCCAAATTCGAGGGAAGCTTCCTTT. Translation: CASSPNSREASF.

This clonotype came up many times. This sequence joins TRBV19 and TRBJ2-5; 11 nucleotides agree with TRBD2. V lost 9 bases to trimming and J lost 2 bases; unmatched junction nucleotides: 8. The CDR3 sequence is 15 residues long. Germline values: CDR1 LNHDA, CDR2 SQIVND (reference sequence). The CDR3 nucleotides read TGTGCCAGCAGACCGGGACTAGCGGAACAAGAGACCCAGTACTTC. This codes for CASRPGLAEQETQYF.

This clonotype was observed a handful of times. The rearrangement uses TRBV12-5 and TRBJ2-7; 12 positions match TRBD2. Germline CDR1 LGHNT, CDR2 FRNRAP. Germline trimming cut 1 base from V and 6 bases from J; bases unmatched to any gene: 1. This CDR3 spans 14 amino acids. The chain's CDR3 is CASGLGLAGVEQYF. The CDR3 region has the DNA TGTGCTAGTGGTTTGGGACTAGCGGGAGTCGAGCAGTACTTC.

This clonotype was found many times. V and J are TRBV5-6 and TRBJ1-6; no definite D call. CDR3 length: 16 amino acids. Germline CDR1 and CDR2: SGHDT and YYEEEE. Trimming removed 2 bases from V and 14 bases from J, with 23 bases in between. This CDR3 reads CASSFSPGSALVALHF. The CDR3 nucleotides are TGTGCCAGCAGCTTTTCGCCGGGATCCGCTCTCGTCGCCCTCCACTTT.

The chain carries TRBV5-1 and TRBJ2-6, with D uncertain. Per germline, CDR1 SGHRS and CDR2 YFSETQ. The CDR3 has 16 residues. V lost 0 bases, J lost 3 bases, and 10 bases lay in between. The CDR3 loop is CASSLDEVFGANVLTF. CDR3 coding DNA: TGCGCCAGCAGCTTGGACGAGGTCTTTGGGGCCAACGTCCTGACTTTC.

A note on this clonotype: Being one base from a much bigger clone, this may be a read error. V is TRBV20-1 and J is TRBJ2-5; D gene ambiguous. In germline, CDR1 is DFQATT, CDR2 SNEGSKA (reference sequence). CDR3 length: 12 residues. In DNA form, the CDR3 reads TGCAGTGCAAGAAAAGGAGAAGAGACCCAGTGCTTC. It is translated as CSARKGEETQCF.

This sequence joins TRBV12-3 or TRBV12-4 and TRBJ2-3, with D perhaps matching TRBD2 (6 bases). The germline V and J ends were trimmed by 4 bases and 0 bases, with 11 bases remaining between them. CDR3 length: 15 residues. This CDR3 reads CASSYGGPSTDTQYF. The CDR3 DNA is TGTGCCAGCAGTTACGGAGGGCCTAGCACAGATACGCAGTATTTT.

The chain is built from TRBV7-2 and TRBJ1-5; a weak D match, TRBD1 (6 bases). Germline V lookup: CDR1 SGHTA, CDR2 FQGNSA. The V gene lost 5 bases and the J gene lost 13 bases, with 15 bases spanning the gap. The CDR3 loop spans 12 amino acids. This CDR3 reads CASSTDRGHQHF. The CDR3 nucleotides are TGTGCCAGCAGCACCGACCGGGGACATCAGCATTTT.